A selection of T cell receptor beta chains follows, all from one sample in a study of T cell responses to AZD1222 COVID-19 vaccine. The protocol was immunoSEQ multiplex PCR, while the TCRdb copy is restricted to in-frame clones and leaves out a portion. The data contain some 160,000 clones, approximately 91% of them singletons. Sequenced here: peripheral blood, sampled 28 days after the second AZD1222 dose. Source of these receptors: an adult who received the AZD1222 COVID-19 vaccine. The CDR3 runs from the conserved cysteine through the conserved F or W. Each record gives: D gene, V gene, CDR3 length, J gene, clone size, CDR3 protein, CDR3 DNA. The D gene is left open where the match is weak. Rows may omit the clone size; those that give it use once, few, many or a size class.

d_call: TRBD1
v_call: TRBV7-2
cdr3_length: 15
j_call: TRBJ1-2
clone_size: NA
cdr3_aa: CASSFTGQGVNGYTF
cdr3_nt: TGTGCCAGCAGCTTTACGGGACAGGGTGTGAATGGCTACACCTTC

d_call: NA
v_call: TRBV9
cdr3_length: 14
j_call: TRBJ1-6
clone_size: NA
cdr3_aa: CASSALTGNSPLHF
cdr3_nt: TGTGCCAGCAGCGCCTTGACAGGCAATTCACCCCTCCACTTT

d_call: NA
v_call: TRBV5-1
cdr3_length: 14
j_call: TRBJ1-1
clone_size: NA
cdr3_aa: CASSPTRLDTEAFF
cdr3_nt: TGCGCCAGCAGCCCAACACGGCTGGACACTGAAGCTTTCTTT

d_call: NA
v_call: TRBV2
cdr3_length: 12
j_call: TRBJ2-5
clone_size: NA
cdr3_aa: CASSVAEETQYF
cdr3_nt: TGTGCCAGCAGTGTAGCGGAAGAGACCCAGTACTTC

d_call: NA
v_call: TRBV7-9
cdr3_length: 14
j_call: TRBJ1-1
clone_size: NA
cdr3_aa: CASSLIQPNTEAFF
cdr3_nt: TGTGCCAGCAGCTTAATACAACCGAACACTGAAGCTTTCTTT

d_call: NA
v_call: TRBV6-5
cdr3_length: 16
j_call: TRBJ1-2
clone_size: NA
cdr3_aa: CASSYGTLALNYGYTF
cdr3_nt: TGTGCCAGCAGTTACGGCACACTAGCCCTTAACTATGGCTACACCTTC

d_call: NA
v_call: TRBV5-1
cdr3_length: 13
j_call: TRBJ1-6
clone_size: NA
cdr3_aa: CASSLDDSSPLHF
cdr3_nt: TGCGCCAGCAGCTTAGACGACAGCTCACCCCTCCACTTT

d_call: TRBD1
v_call: TRBV7-8
cdr3_length: 15
j_call: TRBJ2-5
clone_size: NA
cdr3_aa: CASSLSYRGRETQYF
cdr3_nt: TGTGCCAGCAGCTTATCTTACAGGGGAAGGGAGACCCAGTACTTC

d_call: TRBD2
v_call: TRBV5-1
cdr3_length: 15
j_call: TRBJ2-7
clone_size: NA
cdr3_aa: CASSLESSGGYEQYF
cdr3_nt: TGCGCCAGCAGCTTGGAGTCCAGCGGGGGGTACGAGCAGTACTTC

d_call: NA
v_call: TRBV12-3/TRBV12-4
cdr3_length: 13
j_call: TRBJ1-5
clone_size: NA
cdr3_aa: CASSNEGSQPQHF
cdr3_nt: TGTGCCAGCAGCAATGAGGGGTCTCAGCCCCAGCATTTT

d_call: TRBD1
v_call: TRBV29-1
cdr3_length: 14
j_call: TRBJ2-7
clone_size: NA
cdr3_aa: CSVEGRDRGREQYF
cdr3_nt: TGCAGCGTTGAAGGCCGGGACAGGGGGCGGGAGCAGTACTTC

d_call: NA
v_call: TRBV7-9
cdr3_length: 15
j_call: TRBJ1-3
clone_size: once
cdr3_aa: CASSPYGPQGNTIYF
cdr3_nt: TGTGCCAGCAGCCCCTACGGCCCACAGGGAAACACCATATATTTT

d_call: TRBD2
v_call: TRBV5-4
cdr3_length: 15
j_call: TRBJ2-1
clone_size: NA
cdr3_aa: CASSVSGSSYNEQFF
cdr3_nt: TGTGCCAGCAGCGTGAGCGGGAGCTCCTACAATGAGCAGTTCTTC

d_call: TRBD2
v_call: TRBV15
cdr3_length: 15
j_call: TRBJ2-7
clone_size: NA
cdr3_aa: CATSIRASGADEQYF
cdr3_nt: TGTGCCACCAGCATCCGGGCTAGCGGGGCGGATGAGCAGTACTTC

d_call: NA
v_call: TRBV14
cdr3_length: 14
j_call: TRBJ1-1
clone_size: NA
cdr3_aa: CASSQGGAGTEAFF
cdr3_nt: TGTGCCAGCAGCCAAGGGGGGGCTGGAACTGAAGCTTTCTTT

d_call: NA
v_call: TRBV9
cdr3_length: 13
j_call: TRBJ2-7
clone_size: NA
cdr3_aa: CASSVAGSYEQYF
cdr3_nt: TGTGCCAGCAGCGTAGCTGGATCCTACGAGCAGTACTTC

d_call: TRBD2
v_call: TRBV6-4
cdr3_length: 14
j_call: TRBJ2-7
clone_size: NA
cdr3_aa: CAAQPRLAGGEQYF
cdr3_nt: TGTGCCGCTCAACCCCGACTAGCGGGGGGGGAGCAGTACTTC

d_call: NA
v_call: TRBV13
cdr3_length: 11
j_call: TRBJ2-1
clone_size: NA
cdr3_aa: CASSHYNEQFF
cdr3_nt: TGTGCCAGCAGCCACTACAATGAGCAGTTCTTC

d_call: NA
v_call: TRBV6-5
cdr3_length: 14
j_call: TRBJ2-7
clone_size: NA
cdr3_aa: CASSYEGGGDEQYF
cdr3_nt: TGTGCCAGCAGTTATGAGGGTGGGGGCGACGAGCAGTACTTC

d_call: TRBD2
v_call: TRBV19
cdr3_length: 14
j_call: TRBJ2-7
clone_size: NA
cdr3_aa: CASSPLAGAGEQYF
cdr3_nt: TGTGCCAGTAGTCCCCTAGCGGGGGCAGGGGAGCAGTACTTC

d_call: NA
v_call: TRBV19
cdr3_length: 11
j_call: TRBJ1-1
clone_size: NA
cdr3_aa: CASYPNTEAFF
cdr3_nt: TGTGCGAGTTATCCGAACACTGAAGCTTTCTTT

d_call: TRBD1
v_call: TRBV5-4
cdr3_length: 17
j_call: TRBJ1-1
clone_size: NA
cdr3_aa: CASSPSGGTGGYAEAFF
cdr3_nt: TGTGCCAGCAGCCCCTCCGGGGGGACAGGGGGTTATGCTGAAGCTTTCTTT

d_call: TRBD1
v_call: TRBV12-5
cdr3_length: 16
j_call: TRBJ1-1
clone_size: NA
cdr3_aa: CASGLVNGQGGTEAFF
cdr3_nt: TGTGCTAGTGGTTTGGTAAACGGACAGGGCGGCACTGAAGCTTTCTTT

d_call: NA
v_call: TRBV6-5
cdr3_length: 14
j_call: TRBJ1-3
clone_size: NA
cdr3_aa: CASRLQGPGNTIYF
cdr3_nt: TGTGCCAGCAGGTTACAGGGACCAGGAAACACCATATATTTT

d_call: TRBD2
v_call: TRBV27
cdr3_length: 14
j_call: TRBJ2-1
clone_size: once
cdr3_aa: CASSFSGSFNEQFF
cdr3_nt: TGTGCCAGCAGTTTTAGCGGGAGTTTCAATGAGCAGTTCTTC

d_call: TRBD1
v_call: TRBV18
cdr3_length: 14
j_call: TRBJ1-3
clone_size: NA
cdr3_aa: CASSPGQSRNTIYF
cdr3_nt: TGTGCCAGCTCACCGGGACAGTCTCGAAACACCATATATTTT

d_call: NA
v_call: TRBV6-5
cdr3_length: 15
j_call: TRBJ2-2
clone_size: NA
cdr3_aa: CASGIWGAGTGELFF
cdr3_nt: TGTGCCAGCGGGATATGGGGGGCGGGCACCGGGGAGCTGTTTTTT

d_call: TRBD1
v_call: TRBV4-1
cdr3_length: 19
j_call: TRBJ1-2
clone_size: NA
cdr3_aa: CASSPTLRRQGAKNYGYTF
cdr3_nt: TGCGCCAGCAGCCCTACCCTACGGAGGCAGGGGGCGAAGAACTATGGCTACACCTTC

d_call: NA
v_call: TRBV4-1
cdr3_length: 17
j_call: TRBJ1-5
clone_size: NA
cdr3_aa: CASSQRRGADSNQPQHF
cdr3_nt: TGCGCCAGCAGCCAGAGAAGGGGCGCAGATAGCAATCAGCCCCAGCATTTT

d_call: TRBD1
v_call: TRBV7-9
cdr3_length: 17
j_call: TRBJ1-3
clone_size: NA
cdr3_aa: CASSPGQGGDSGNTIYF
cdr3_nt: TGTGCCAGCAGCCCCGGACAGGGTGGGGACTCTGGAAACACCATATATTTT

d_call: NA
v_call: TRBV12-3/TRBV12-4
cdr3_length: 12
j_call: TRBJ2-1
clone_size: NA
cdr3_aa: CASSLIPNEQFF
cdr3_nt: TGTGCCAGCAGTCTAATTCCCAATGAGCAGTTCTTC

d_call: NA
v_call: TRBV6-5
cdr3_length: 13
j_call: TRBJ1-4
clone_size: once
cdr3_aa: CASSYSSAGRMFF
cdr3_nt: TGTGCCAGCAGTTACTCCTCGGCAGGGAGGATGTTTTTT

d_call: TRBD1
v_call: TRBV5-6
cdr3_length: 18
j_call: TRBJ1-5
clone_size: once
cdr3_aa: CASSLLRTGRIGNQPQHF
cdr3_nt: TGTGCCAGCAGCTTACTGCGGACAGGGCGCATTGGCAATCAGCCCCAGCATTTT

d_call: TRBD2
v_call: TRBV2
cdr3_length: 15
j_call: TRBJ2-1
clone_size: NA
cdr3_aa: CASKKAGGSYNEQFF
cdr3_nt: TGTGCCAGCAAAAAGGCGGGAGGTTCCTACAATGAGCAGTTCTTC

d_call: NA
v_call: TRBV10-2
cdr3_length: 13
j_call: TRBJ2-1
clone_size: NA
cdr3_aa: CASSLDAYNEQFF
cdr3_nt: TGCGCCAGCAGCCTGGACGCGTACAATGAGCAGTTCTTC

d_call: TRBD2
v_call: TRBV27
cdr3_length: 13
j_call: TRBJ2-1
clone_size: few
cdr3_aa: CASTGGSRNEQFF
cdr3_nt: TGTGCCAGCACGGGGGGGTCTAGAAATGAGCAGTTCTTC

d_call: NA
v_call: TRBV27
cdr3_length: 13
j_call: TRBJ2-3
clone_size: NA
cdr3_aa: CASSLKQTDTQYF
cdr3_nt: TGTGCCAGCAGTTTAAAACAGACAGATACGCAGTATTTT

d_call: NA
v_call: TRBV6-5
cdr3_length: 11
j_call: TRBJ1-1
clone_size: NA
cdr3_aa: CASRRGVEAFF
cdr3_nt: TGTGCCAGCAGGCGAGGAGTTGAAGCTTTCTTT

d_call: TRBD2
v_call: TRBV5-1
cdr3_length: 16
j_call: TRBJ2-2
clone_size: NA
cdr3_aa: CASSALSGRDTGELFF
cdr3_nt: TGCGCCAGCAGCGCCTTAAGCGGGAGAGACACCGGGGAGCTGTTTTTT

d_call: NA
v_call: TRBV5-5
cdr3_length: 12
j_call: TRBJ1-1
clone_size: once
cdr3_aa: CASSYQNTEAFF
cdr3_nt: TGTGCCAGCAGTTACCAGAACACTGAAGCTTTCTTT

d_call: NA
v_call: TRBV27
cdr3_length: 16
j_call: TRBJ2-2
clone_size: NA
cdr3_aa: CASSRGTGIRTGELFF
cdr3_nt: TGTGCCAGCAGTCGAGGCACAGGGATTAGGACCGGGGAGCTGTTTTTT

d_call: TRBD1
v_call: TRBV6-5
cdr3_length: 12
j_call: TRBJ1-2
clone_size: NA
cdr3_aa: CASSRGLYGYTF
cdr3_nt: TGTGCCAGCAGCAGGGGGCTCTATGGCTACACCTTC

d_call: TRBD1
v_call: TRBV5-1
cdr3_length: 15
j_call: TRBJ1-2
clone_size: NA
cdr3_aa: CASSPGTGDDYGYTF
cdr3_nt: TGCGCCAGCAGTCCCGGGACAGGGGATGACTATGGCTACACCTTC

d_call: TRBD2
v_call: TRBV14
cdr3_length: 17
j_call: TRBJ2-1
clone_size: NA
cdr3_aa: CASSQASGSRYSNEQFF
cdr3_nt: TGTGCCAGCAGCCAAGCTAGCGGGAGCCGATACTCCAATGAGCAGTTCTTC

d_call: TRBD2
v_call: TRBV7-3
cdr3_length: 15
j_call: TRBJ2-5
clone_size: NA
cdr3_aa: CASSRSTAGEETQYF
cdr3_nt: TGTGCCAGCAGCCGATCGACAGCGGGAGAAGAGACCCAGTACTTC

d_call: NA
v_call: TRBV3-1/TRBV3-2
cdr3_length: 17
j_call: TRBJ2-7
clone_size: NA
cdr3_aa: CASSPTGLMGASHEQYF
cdr3_nt: TGTGCCAGCAGCCCCACGGGTCTGATGGGGGCGAGCCACGAGCAGTACTTC

d_call: TRBD1
v_call: TRBV29-1
cdr3_length: 14
j_call: TRBJ1-2
clone_size: NA
cdr3_aa: CSVRRDRGYGGYTF
cdr3_nt: TGCAGCGTTCGAAGGGACAGAGGATATGGTGGCTACACCTTC

d_call: NA
v_call: TRBV11-2
cdr3_length: 13
j_call: TRBJ1-3
clone_size: NA
cdr3_aa: CASSFGGVNTIYF
cdr3_nt: TGTGCCAGCAGCTTCGGGGGGGTAAACACCATATATTTT

d_call: NA
v_call: TRBV6-2/TRBV6-3
cdr3_length: 17
j_call: TRBJ1-1
clone_size: NA
cdr3_aa: CASSYSTSGSRGAEAFF
cdr3_nt: TGTGCCAGCAGTTACTCTACCTCGGGTTCCAGAGGCGCTGAAGCTTTCTTT

d_call: TRBD1
v_call: TRBV18
cdr3_length: 14
j_call: TRBJ1-1
clone_size: NA
cdr3_aa: CASSPWDRNTEAFF
cdr3_nt: TGTGCCAGCTCACCTTGGGACAGGAACACTGAAGCTTTCTTT

d_call: TRBD1
v_call: TRBV5-1
cdr3_length: 17
j_call: TRBJ2-7
clone_size: NA
cdr3_aa: CASSQGTGGAKSYEQYF
cdr3_nt: TGCGCCAGCAGCCAAGGGACAGGCGGTGCCAAGTCCTACGAGCAGTACTTC

d_call: TRBD1
v_call: TRBV2
cdr3_length: 14
j_call: TRBJ1-6
clone_size: NA
cdr3_aa: CASREGQGSSPLHF
cdr3_nt: TGTGCCAGCAGGGAAGGACAGGGGAGCTCACCCCTCCACTTT

d_call: NA
v_call: TRBV12-3/TRBV12-4
cdr3_length: 12
j_call: TRBJ1-1
clone_size: NA
cdr3_aa: CASSLSSTEAFF
cdr3_nt: TGTGCCAGCAGTTTATCGAGCACTGAAGCTTTCTTT

d_call: NA
v_call: TRBV2
cdr3_length: 16
j_call: TRBJ1-3
clone_size: NA
cdr3_aa: CASSEIAAYSGNTIYF
cdr3_nt: TGTGCCAGCAGTGAAATTGCAGCTTACTCTGGAAACACCATATATTTT

d_call: TRBD1
v_call: TRBV18
cdr3_length: 15
j_call: TRBJ1-5
clone_size: NA
cdr3_aa: CASSPDRVSNQPQHF
cdr3_nt: TGTGCCAGCTCACCTGACAGGGTTAGCAATCAGCCCCAGCATTTT

d_call: NA
v_call: TRBV10-2
cdr3_length: 15
j_call: TRBJ2-1
clone_size: once
cdr3_aa: CASRLGQGLHNEQFF
cdr3_nt: TGCGCCAGCAGGCTGGGGCAGGGTTTACACAATGAGCAGTTCTTC

d_call: NA
v_call: TRBV12-5
cdr3_length: 17
j_call: TRBJ1-3
clone_size: NA
cdr3_aa: CASRFIIGGTNGNTIYF
cdr3_nt: TGTGCTAGCCGATTTATCATAGGGGGGACTAATGGAAACACCATATATTTT

d_call: NA
v_call: TRBV6-5
cdr3_length: 14
j_call: TRBJ2-7
clone_size: NA
cdr3_aa: CASRGRGDAYEQYF
cdr3_nt: TGTGCCAGCAGGGGAAGGGGCGATGCCTACGAGCAGTACTTC

d_call: NA
v_call: TRBV6-6
cdr3_length: 14
j_call: TRBJ1-5
clone_size: NA
cdr3_aa: CASSPRINNQPQHF
cdr3_nt: TGTGCCAGCAGTCCCAGGATAAACAATCAGCCCCAGCATTTT

d_call: TRBD2
v_call: TRBV11-2
cdr3_length: 13
j_call: TRBJ2-7
clone_size: NA
cdr3_aa: CASSHGTRGEQYF
cdr3_nt: TGTGCCAGCAGCCACGGGACTAGAGGCGAGCAGTACTTC